One sample yielded the 15 T cell receptor beta chains listed below, sequenced in a study of tumor-infiltrating lymphocytes in glioblastoma multiforme. TCRB libraries came from RNA via three nested multiplex PCR rounds. From the multiplex PCR reads, TCRdb called clonotypes with MiXCR, one entry per CDR3 protein. The sample lists almost 20,000 distinct CDR3 sequences, about two thirds occurring once. The sequencing sample was made of peripheral blood. These receptor sequences come from a male donor with glioblastoma.

This chain uses TRBV19 with TRBJ1-5; D is ambiguous. The CDR3 covers 14 residues. V dropped 5 bases and J dropped 7 bases, with 15 bases sitting between them. Germline CDR1 LNHDA, CDR2 SQIVND (reference sequence). Here the CDR3 reads CASSAGPLRQPQHF. CDR3 coding DNA: TGTGCCAGTAGTGCCGGGCCCCTCCGACAGCCCCAGCATTTT.

A note on this clonotype: Its ends do not fully match the called genes, so a read error is possible. V gene TRBV7-8 combines with J gene TRBJ2-7; D remains ambiguous. Per the germline V gene, CDR1 is SGHVS and CDR2 is FQNEAQ. This CDR3 region has 16 residues. This CDR3 reads CANSLGSISAPYEQYF. CDR3 bases: TGTGCCAACAGCTTAGGGTCTATATCGGCCCCCTACGAGCAGTACTTC.

Points on this clonotype: One end of the junction does not line up with germline, which may come from a read error. The chain joins TRBV11-2 to TRBJ2-5; TRBD1 matches at 10 bases. This CDR3 contains 15 residues. Germline-derived CDR1 and CDR2 are SGHAT and FQNNGV. The CDR3 coding sequence is TGTGCCAGCAGCTTATTGACAGGGGGCTTTGAGGTCCAACACTTC. Translation: CASSLLTGGFEVQHF.

The chain employs TRBV6-6 and TRBJ1-5; no definite D call. V lost 5 bases and J 1 base, leaving 15 bases between the germline ends. The CDR3 is made up of 16 amino acids. CDR1 is MNHNY, CDR2 SVGAGI, per germline (reference sequence). CDR3 bases: TGTGCCAGCAGTCCAGGCAGGTTTCGGAGCAATCAGCCCCAGCATTTT. As protein: CASSPGRFRSNQPQHF.

In this sample, this clonotype turned up once. At one end the junction does not follow the germline gene, possibly because of a read error. The chain has TRBV29-1 and TRBJ1-1, with 7 bases that match TRBD1. Germline CDR1 SQVTM, CDR2 ANQGSEA. The CDR3 is 13 residues long. The CDR3 DNA follows: TGCAGCATTGAAGCAGGGGGAGTAACTGAAGCTTTCTTT. Amino acid sequence: CSIEAGGVTEAFF.

The J gene is TRBJ2-2, the V gene TRBV11-1, with a tentative D call TRBD1 (6 bases). The CDR3 length is 15 residues. Germline-derived CDR1 and CDR2 are SGHAT and FQDESV (reference sequence). V dropped 7 bases and J dropped 1 base, with 13 bases sitting between them. The CDR3 DNA is TGTGCCAGCACCTCCGGGACATTGAACACCGGGGAGCTGTTTTTT. It encodes CASTSGTLNTGELFF.

The genes are TRBV12-3 or TRBV12-4 and TRBJ2-3, with TRBD2 matching 9 bases. The CDR3 spans 14 residues. The J segment lost 9 bases and the V segment lost 6 bases, leaving 10 bases of the junction unmatched. The CDR3 loop reads CASSPLGGGDTQYF. The CDR3 nucleotides read TGTGCCAGCAGCCCCTTAGGCGGGGGGGACACGCAGTATTTT.

As for this clonotype: Sequence at one end of the junction differs from germline and may be a read error. The chain is built from TRBV29-1 and TRBJ1-3; D gene ambiguous. The CDR3 totals 13 residues. Germline-derived CDR1 and CDR2 are SQVTM and ANQGSEA. The CDR3 sequence is CSARVDSGNTIYF. The CDR3 region has the DNA TGCAGCGCCCGGGTCGACTCTGGAAATACCATATATTTT.

With respect to this clonotype: The junction shows a germline mismatch at one end, possibly a read error. This chain joins TRBV11-2 and TRBJ1-1; D is unresolved. CDR3 length: 11 residues. Germline values: CDR1 SGHAT, CDR2 FQNNGV. The CDR3 reads CASSLAQEALF. The DNA of the CDR3 is TGTGCCAGCAGCTTAGCACAAGAGGCTTTATTC.

Worth noting for this clonotype: This may be a read error, as it is one base from a much larger clone. The genes are TRBV5-1 and TRBJ2-1; TRBD1 agrees at 8 bases. Germline loops: CDR1 SGHRS, CDR2 YFSETQ. The CDR3 has 15 residues. Written as DNA, the CDR3 is TGCCCCAGCAGCTCCACCGGGACAGGCTACAATGAGCAGTTCTTC. The encoded protein is CPSSSTGTGYNEQFF.

This chain links TRBV20-1 with TRBJ2-6; no firm D call. CDR3 length: 14 amino acids. Per germline, CDR1 DFQATT and CDR2 SNEGSKA (reference sequence). CDR3 coding DNA: TGCAGGGCCCCAACAGCCCCTGGGGCCAACGTCCTGACTTTC. Protein: CRAPTAPGANVLTF.

The genes are TRBV6-1 and TRBJ1-6; D may be TRBD1 (6 bases). The CDR3 has 16 amino acids. V shed 7 bases and J shed 7 bases, with 20 bases lying between them. CDR1 and CDR2 (germline): MNHNS, SASEGT. CDR3 DNA: TGTGCCAGCAAAGGAGGAACCGGGACAAACAATTCACCCCTCCACTTT. Protein sequence: CASKGGTGTNNSPLHF.

Note on this clonotype: An end of the junction differs from the germline gene, which may be a read error. The rearrangement joins TRBV5-1 to TRBJ2-7; D might be TRBD2 (5 bases). The CDR3 is 15 residues long. Germline-derived CDR1 and CDR2 are SGHRS and YFSETQ. CDR3 nucleotides: TGCGCCAGCAGCTTGACGCCCGGCAGCTCCTACGAGCGGCACTTC. Translation gives CASSLTPGSSYERHF.

For this clonotype: This sequence may be a read error, since a much larger clone differs from it by one base. This chain links TRBV29-1 with TRBJ1-2, with D tentatively TRBD1 (5 bases). CDR1 and CDR2 (germline): SQVTM, ANQGSEA. This CDR3 spans 10 amino acids. The CDR3 region has the DNA TGCAGCATTGACAGCTATGGCTACACCTTC. Protein product: CSIDSYGYTF.

Points on this clonotype: An end of the junction does not agree with germline; a read error may underlie this. V gene TRBV4-1 combines with J gene TRBJ1-2; no clear D gene. The germline CDR1 and CDR2 sequences are MGHRA and YSYEKL. The CDR3 totals 15 residues. CDR3 sequence reads: CASRQDLASVYGYTF. The CDR3 DNA follows: TGCGCCAGCAGACAAGATCTCGCAAGCGTCTATGGCTACACCTTC.